This TCR beta chain came from a study of blood T cell repertoires in COVID-19. The wider study: The cDNA or gDNA used as material had been derived from T cells, B-cell-depleted T cells, or PBMCs.

Authors' analysis steps: Nucleated cell counts were estimated from reference gene primer amplification. The data were produced by immunoSEQ multiplex PCR, yet TCRdb's version contains in-frame clones alone and is incomplete. The DNA gave D and trimming, while V, J and clone size come from that table. The repertoire consists of approximately 190,000 clones, with about nine tenths occurring once and the leading ten covering approximately 0.56%. This CDR3 spans 17 amino acids. Trimming shortened V by 0 bases and J by 2 bases, and 13 bases separated the two germline ends. In germline, CDR1 is SGHNT, CDR2 YENEEA.

V usage is TRBV11-3 and J usage is TRBJ2-2; perhaps TRBD1 as D (6 bases). The sequence came from a man over 45 with acute or convalescent COVID-19. The sample was peripheral blood. This chain's CDR3 is CASSLDPRGGNTGELFF. The DNA of the CDR3 is TGTGCCAGCAGCTTAGATCCCAGGGGCGGCAACACCGGGGAGCTGTTTTTT.